Listed below are T cell receptor beta chains from one sample, sequenced in a study of T cell changes during pregnancy in multiple sclerosis. Assay used: immunoSEQ multiplex PCR; TCRdb lists only in-frame clones, some missing. Here the sample spans more than 55,000 clones, about 90% being singletons. This specimen was peripheral blood, taken in the third trimester of pregnancy. These receptors all come from a female donor in good health, enrolled as a control in a pregnancy study. CDR3s include the opening cysteine and the closing phenylalanine or tryptophan. D genes are given only for firm matches. Some rows mark clone size as missing; the rest say once, few, many or name a class of expanded clone.

TRBV6-5	-	TRBJ1-5	-	CASGGGNQPQHF	TGTGCCTCCGGAGGAGGCAATCAGCCCCAGCATTTT
TRBV7-2	-	TRBJ2-1	-	CASSSAGGSYNEQFF	TGTGCCAGCAGCTCCGCCGGAGGCTCCTACAATGAGCAGTTCTTC
TRBV19	TRBD2	TRBJ2-1	-	CASMAGTSIYNEQFF	TGTGCCAGTATGGCCGGGACTAGCATCTACAATGAGCAGTTCTTC
TRBV6-4	-	TRBJ2-4	-	CARSRVAKNIQYF	TGTGCCAGGTCCAGGGTGGCCAAAAACATTCAGTACTTC
TRBV7-6	-	TRBJ2-3	-	CASSFTRDTQYF	TGTGCCAGCAGCTTTACCCGGGATACGCAGTATTTT
TRBV2	TRBD1	TRBJ2-5	-	CASSAGGQGVWETQYF	TGTGCCAGCAGTGCGGGGGGACAGGGGGTGTGGGAGACCCAGTACTTC
TRBV5-6	-	TRBJ1-5	-	CASSFGTTNQPQHF	TGTGCCAGCAGCTTTGGGACAACTAATCAGCCCCAGCATTTT
TRBV29-1	TRBD1	TRBJ1-1	-	CSVDTGQGTEAFF	TGCAGCGTTGACACAGGACAGGGAACTGAAGCTTTCTTT
TRBV9	-	TRBJ1-1	-	CASSVAPGVTEAFF	TGTGCCAGCAGCGTAGCTCCGGGGGTGACTGAAGCTTTCTTT
TRBV11-3	-	TRBJ2-6	-	CASSLEGSGQRVSGANVLTF	TGTGCCAGCAGCTTAGAGGGGTCGGGACAGCGGGTATCTGGGGCCAACGTCCTGACTTTC
TRBV5-5	-	TRBJ1-1	-	CASSLGRQLNTEAFF	TGTGCCAGCAGCTTGGGACGACAGTTGAACACTGAAGCTTTCTTT
TRBV6-5	-	TRBJ2-7	-	CASNPGHSYEQYF	TGTGCCAGCAATCCGGGACATTCCTACGAGCAGTACTTC
TRBV11-2	-	TRBJ1-1	-	CASSDRQENTEAFF	TGTGCCAGCAGCGACAGACAGGAGAACACTGAAGCTTTCTTT
TRBV7-9	-	TRBJ2-7	-	CASSSDNSYEQYF	TGTGCCAGCAGTTCGGACAACTCCTACGAGCAGTACTTC
TRBV15	-	TRBJ1-3	-	CATSRTGEASSGNTIYF	TGTGCCACCAGCAGAACCGGGGAGGCGAGCTCTGGAAACACCATATATTTT
TRBV25-1	TRBD1	TRBJ1-6	few	CASSRTGESPLHF	TGTGCCAGCTCTAGAACAGGGGAATCACCCCTCCACTTT
TRBV27	-	TRBJ1-5	-	CASSSTGSNQPQHF	TGTGCCAGCAGCTCTACCGGTAGCAATCAGCCCCAGCATTTT
TRBV30	-	TRBJ1-1	few	CAWSGLTPNTEAFF	TGTGCCTGGAGTGGACTGACTCCGAACACTGAAGCTTTCTTT
TRBV7-9	-	TRBJ1-6	-	CASHSGSYNSPLHF	TGTGCCAGCCATTCCGGCTCCTATAATTCACCCCTCCACTTT
TRBV6-1	-	TRBJ1-4	-	CASSDPGPEKLFF	TGTGCCAGCAGTGATCCAGGGCCCGAAAAACTGTTTTTT
TRBV19	TRBD2	TRBJ2-1	-	CASSPISGSYYNEQFF	TGTGCCAGTAGCCCTATCAGCGGGAGTTACTACAATGAGCAGTTCTTC
TRBV10-3	-	TRBJ1-5	-	CAISGERGSNQPQHF	TGTGCCATCAGTGGAGAAAGGGGTAGCAATCAGCCCCAGCATTTT
TRBV7-9	-	TRBJ1-2	once	CASSDDSVANYGYTF	TGTGCCAGCAGCGACGACAGCGTCGCTAACTATGGCTACACCTTC
TRBV19	-	TRBJ2-2	-	CASSIGAGGTGELFF	TGTGCCAGTAGTATCGGCGCGGGTGGAACCGGGGAGCTGTTTTTT
TRBV6-1	-	TRBJ2-7	once	CASSALNYEQYF	TGTGCCAGCAGTGCACTCAACTACGAGCAGTACTTC
TRBV9	TRBD1	TRBJ1-3	few	CASSTTGGNGNTIYF	TGTGCCAGCAGCACCACAGGGGGTAATGGAAACACCATATATTTT